This T cell receptor (beta chain) was found in a study of PD-1 blockade in classical Hodgkin lymphoma. Overall study results and limits: By C4D1, diversity of CD4+ TCRs had risen significantly, whereas that of CD8+ TCRs had not.

Sequencing used immunoSEQ multiplex PCR; TCRdb keeps in-frame clones, though not all of them. The data hold more than 85,000 clones, with approximately 89% observed a single time. Time point here: cycle 4 day 1 (C4D1), after 5 to 7 weeks of nivolumab. Each of the patients experienced relapse following autologous stem cell transplantation, and their brentuximab vedotin exposure differed. Trimming took off 5 bases at V and 4 bases at J, with 11 bases between the two ends. Germline CDR1 is LNHDA and CDR2 is SQIVND (reference sequence). The CDR3 extends over 13 amino acids. As to this clone: No antigen is known for it.

The sequence derives from a human donor with classical Hodgkin lymphoma. The sequencing used peripheral blood mononuclear cells (PBMCs), collected before the fourth cycle of nivolumab. The V and J genes are TRBV19 and TRBJ1-2; D is uncertain. For the CDR3, the DNA is TGTGCCAGTAGTCCGGGGAGTTTCTATGGCTACACCTTC. Translating it yields CASSPGSFYGYTF.